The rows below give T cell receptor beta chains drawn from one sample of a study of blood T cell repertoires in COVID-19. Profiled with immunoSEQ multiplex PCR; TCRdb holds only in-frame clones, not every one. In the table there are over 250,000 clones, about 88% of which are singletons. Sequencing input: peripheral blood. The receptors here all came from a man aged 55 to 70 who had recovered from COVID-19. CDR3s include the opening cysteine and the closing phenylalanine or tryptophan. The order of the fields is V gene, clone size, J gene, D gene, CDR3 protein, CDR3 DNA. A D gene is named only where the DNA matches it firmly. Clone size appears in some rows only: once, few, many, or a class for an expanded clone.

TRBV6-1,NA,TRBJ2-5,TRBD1,CASSEGVDRGSRQETQYF,TGTGCCAGCAGTGAAGGGGTTGACAGGGGGTCCCGCCAAGAGACCCAGTACTTC
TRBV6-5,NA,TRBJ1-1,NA,CASSSLGPNTEAFF,TGTGCCAGCAGCTCCTTGGGGCCGAACACTGAAGCTTTCTTT
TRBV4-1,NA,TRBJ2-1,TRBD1,CASSQEGQGVWDEQFF,TGCGCCAGCAGCCAAGAGGGACAGGGAGTTTGGGATGAGCAGTTCTTC
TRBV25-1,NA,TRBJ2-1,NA,CASSPLGVSSYNEQFF,TGTGCCAGCAGTCCCCTGGGAGTTAGCTCCTACAATGAGCAGTTCTTC
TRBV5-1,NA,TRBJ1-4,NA,CASSLEGRTQAKLFF,TGCGCCAGCAGCTTGGAGGGGCGGACGCAAGCAAAACTGTTTTTT
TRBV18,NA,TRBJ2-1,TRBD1,CASSLAGQGGNEQFF,TGTGCCAGCTCACTAGCGGGACAGGGGGGGAATGAGCAGTTCTTC
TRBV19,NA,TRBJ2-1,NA,CASSPRPSALSYNEQFF,TGTGCCAGTAGTCCTCGACCTAGCGCCCTCTCCTACAATGAGCAGTTCTTC
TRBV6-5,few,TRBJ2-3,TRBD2,CASRGQRGGTDTQYF,TGTGCCAGTAGAGGCCAGCGGGGGGGCACAGATACGCAGTATTTT
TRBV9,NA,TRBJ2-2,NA,CASSHSLADSYTGELFF,TGTGCCAGCAGTCACTCCCTCGCGGACAGCTACACCGGGGAGCTGTTTTTT
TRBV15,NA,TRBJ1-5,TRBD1,CATSRDGTGGEPQHF,TGTGCCACCAGCAGAGATGGGACAGGGGGTGAGCCCCAGCATTTT
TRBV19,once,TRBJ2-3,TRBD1,CASSWDRVTDTQYF,TGTGCCAGTAGTTGGGACAGGGTGACAGATACGCAGTATTTT
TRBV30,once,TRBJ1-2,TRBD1,CACSPPGGLGYTF,TGTGCCTGTTCACCCCCAGGGGGCTTGGGCTACACCTTC
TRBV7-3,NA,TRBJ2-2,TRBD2,CASSLLIGGRNTGELFF,TGTGCCAGCAGCTTATTGATCGGGGGGAGGAACACCGGGGAGCTGTTTTTT
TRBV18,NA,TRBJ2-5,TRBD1,CASSQTGGDETQYF,TGTGCCAGCTCACAAACAGGGGGCGACGAGACCCAGTACTTC
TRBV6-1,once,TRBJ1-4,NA,CASSELNMLGGTNEKLFF,TGTGCCAGCAGTGAACTTAATATGCTGGGGGGAACTAATGAAAAACTGTTTTTT
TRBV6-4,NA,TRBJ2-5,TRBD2,CASSPRGTSGAETQYF,TGTGCCAGCAGCCCCCGAGGGACTAGCGGTGCCGAGACCCAGTACTTC
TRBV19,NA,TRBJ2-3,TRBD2,CASTPGGTDTQYF,TGTGCCAGTACCCCGGGAGGGACAGATACGCAGTATTTT
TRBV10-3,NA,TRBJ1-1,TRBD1,CAISPGTGGGGFF,TGTGCCATCAGTCCCGGGACAGGGGGTGGGGGTTTCTTT